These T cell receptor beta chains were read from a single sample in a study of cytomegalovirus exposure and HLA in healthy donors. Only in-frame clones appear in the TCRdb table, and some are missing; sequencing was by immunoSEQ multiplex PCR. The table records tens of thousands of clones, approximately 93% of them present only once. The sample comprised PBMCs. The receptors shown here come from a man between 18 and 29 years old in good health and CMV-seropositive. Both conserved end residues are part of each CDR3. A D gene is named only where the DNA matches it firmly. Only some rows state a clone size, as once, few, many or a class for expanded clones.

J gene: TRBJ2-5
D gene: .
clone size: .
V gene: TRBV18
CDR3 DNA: TGTGCCAGCTCCCCCGGACAAGATCAAGAGACCCAGTACTTC
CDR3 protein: CASSPGQDQETQYF

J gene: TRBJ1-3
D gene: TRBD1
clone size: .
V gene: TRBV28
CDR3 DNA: TGTGCCAGCAGTTTTTTTCAGACAGGGGCCCTGAAGGGAAACACCATATATTTT
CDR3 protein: CASSFFQTGALKGNTIYF

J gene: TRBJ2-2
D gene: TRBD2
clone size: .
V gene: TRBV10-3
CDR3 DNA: TGTGCCATCAGGGGACTAGCGGGAGGGGACACCGGGGAGCTGTTTTTT
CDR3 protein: CAIRGLAGGDTGELFF

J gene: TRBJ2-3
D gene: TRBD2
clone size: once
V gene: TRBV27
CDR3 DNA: TGTGCCAGCAGTCCGGGGACTAGCGGGAGATTGGATACGCAGTATTTT
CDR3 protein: CASSPGTSGRLDTQYF

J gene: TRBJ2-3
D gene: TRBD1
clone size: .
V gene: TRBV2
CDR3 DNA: TGTGCCAGCAGAACCGGACAGGGGGGCACAGATACGCAGTATTTT
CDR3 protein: CASRTGQGGTDTQYF

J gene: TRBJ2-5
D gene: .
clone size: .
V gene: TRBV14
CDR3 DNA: TGTGCCAGCAGCCGAGGAATGTGGGTGGAGACCCAGTACTTC
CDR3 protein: CASSRGMWVETQYF

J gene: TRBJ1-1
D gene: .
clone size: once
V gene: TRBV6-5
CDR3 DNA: TGTGCCAGCAGCCGACAACAGCTGAACACTGAAGCTTTCTTT
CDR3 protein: CASSRQQLNTEAFF

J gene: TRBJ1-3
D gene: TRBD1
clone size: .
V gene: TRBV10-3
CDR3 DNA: TGTGCCATCAGTACAAACCGGGACAGCTCTGGAAACACCATATATTTT
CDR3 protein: CAISTNRDSSGNTIYF

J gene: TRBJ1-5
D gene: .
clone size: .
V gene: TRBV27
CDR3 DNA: TGTGCCAGCAGTTTGTCGGGTGCATATAGCAATCAGCCCCAGCATTTT
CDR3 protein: CASSLSGAYSNQPQHF

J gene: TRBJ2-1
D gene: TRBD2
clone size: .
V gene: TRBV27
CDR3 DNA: TGTGCCAGCAGTTTCTTACTAGCGGGAGATAGTGAGCAGTTCTTC
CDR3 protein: CASSFLLAGDSEQFF

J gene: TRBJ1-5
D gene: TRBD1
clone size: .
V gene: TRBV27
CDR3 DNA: TGTGCCAGCAGTCCCGGGACAGGGATAGGTGATCAGCCCCAGCATTTT
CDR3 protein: CASSPGTGIGDQPQHF

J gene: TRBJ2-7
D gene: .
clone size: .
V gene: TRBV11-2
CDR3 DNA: TGTGCCAGCAGCTTAGGGTTCAGAACCTACGAGCAGTACTTC
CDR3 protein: CASSLGFRTYEQYF

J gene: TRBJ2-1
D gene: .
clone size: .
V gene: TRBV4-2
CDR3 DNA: TGTGCCAGCAGCCCCCCCGTCGGGTCCCATGAGCAGTTCTTC
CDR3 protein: CASSPPVGSHEQFF

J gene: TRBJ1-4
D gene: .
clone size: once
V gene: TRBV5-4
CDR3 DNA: TGTGCCAGCAGCTTGGCAGGGTTGGGGGAAAAACTGTTTTTT
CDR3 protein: CASSLAGLGEKLFF

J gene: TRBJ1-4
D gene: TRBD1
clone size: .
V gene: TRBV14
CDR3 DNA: TGTGCCAGCAGCCAAGATCCAATCCTGAGGACAGGGTCTGAAAAACTGTTTTTT
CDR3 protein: CASSQDPILRTGSEKLFF

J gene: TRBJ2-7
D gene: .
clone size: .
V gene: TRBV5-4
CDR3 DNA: TGTGCCACCGAGGCGAAGACTAGTGGGGTCTACGAGCAGTACTTC
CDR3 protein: CATEAKTSGVYEQYF

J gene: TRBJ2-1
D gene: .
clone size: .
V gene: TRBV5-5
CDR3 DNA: TGTGCCAGCAGCAGAGCGACAGCCTACAATGAGCAGTTCTTC
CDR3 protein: CASSRATAYNEQFF

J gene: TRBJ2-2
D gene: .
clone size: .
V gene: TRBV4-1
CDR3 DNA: TGCGCCAGCAGCCAAGTAGGAGGGTTTATGAACACCGGGGAGCTGTTTTTT
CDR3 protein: CASSQVGGFMNTGELFF

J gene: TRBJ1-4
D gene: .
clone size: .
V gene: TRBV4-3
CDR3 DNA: TGCGCCAGCAGCCAAGATAGGAGGGTTGGGGAAAAACTGTTTTTT
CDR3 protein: CASSQDRRVGEKLFF

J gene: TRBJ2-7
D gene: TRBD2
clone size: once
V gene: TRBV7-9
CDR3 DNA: TGTGCCAGCAGCTTATGGTCGACTAGCGGGGGGACGGGTAAATGTGAGCAGTACTTC
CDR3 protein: CASSLWSTSGGTGKCEQYF

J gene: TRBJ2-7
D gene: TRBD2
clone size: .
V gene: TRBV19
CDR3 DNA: TGTGCCAGTAGTATCGGCGGGAGTGGAACCTACGAGCAGTACTTC
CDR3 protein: CASSIGGSGTYEQYF

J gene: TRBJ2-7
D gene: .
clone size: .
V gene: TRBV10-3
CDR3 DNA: TGTGCCATCAGTAGGGCCCAGGGTTCGACCTACGAGCAGTACTTC
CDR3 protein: CAISRAQGSTYEQYF

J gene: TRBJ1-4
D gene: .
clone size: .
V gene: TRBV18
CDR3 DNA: TGTGCCAGCTCACCCCGGAGGGTCGAAAAACTGTTTTTT
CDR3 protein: CASSPRRVEKLFF

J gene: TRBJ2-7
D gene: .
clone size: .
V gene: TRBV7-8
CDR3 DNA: TGTGCCAGCAGCACAGCCCACTACGAGCAGTACTTC
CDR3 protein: CASSTAHYEQYF

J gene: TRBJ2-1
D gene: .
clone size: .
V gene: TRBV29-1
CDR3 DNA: TGCAGCGTTGAGGGAGAATTCTCCTACAATGAGCAGTTCTTC
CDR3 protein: CSVEGEFSYNEQFF

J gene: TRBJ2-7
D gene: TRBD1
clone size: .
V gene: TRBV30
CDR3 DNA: TGTGCCTGGAGTACAGGGACAGGTAACTACGAGCAGTACTTC
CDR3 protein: CAWSTGTGNYEQYF

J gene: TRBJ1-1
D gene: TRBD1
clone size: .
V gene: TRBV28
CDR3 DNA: TGTGCCAGCAGCAACCTTAAAACCGGGACAGGGGGCGCGAGTACTGAAGCTTTCTTT
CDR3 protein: CASSNLKTGTGGASTEAFF

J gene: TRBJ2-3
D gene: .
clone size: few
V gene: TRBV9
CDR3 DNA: TGTGCCAGCAGCGTAGATCCGCTAGGGAGCAGCACAGATACGCAGTATTTT
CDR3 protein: CASSVDPLGSSTDTQYF

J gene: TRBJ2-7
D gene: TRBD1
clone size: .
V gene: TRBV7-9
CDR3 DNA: TGTGCCAGCAGCCTGGGACAGGGGGAAGTAAGCGAGCAGTACTTC
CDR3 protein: CASSLGQGEVSEQYF

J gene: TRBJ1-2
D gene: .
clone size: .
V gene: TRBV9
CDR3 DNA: TGTGCCAGCACACTGGACAGCAGTTATGGCTACACCTTC
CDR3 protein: CASTLDSSYGYTF

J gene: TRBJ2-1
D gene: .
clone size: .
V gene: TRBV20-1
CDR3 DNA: TGCAGTGCTCTTAGCGGAAATGAGCAGTTCTTC
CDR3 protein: CSALSGNEQFF

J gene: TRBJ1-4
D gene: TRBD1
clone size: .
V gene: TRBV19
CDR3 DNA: TGTGCCAGTAGTCCTTTCCGGGACAGGGATGAAAAACTGTTTTTT
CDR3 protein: CASSPFRDRDEKLFF

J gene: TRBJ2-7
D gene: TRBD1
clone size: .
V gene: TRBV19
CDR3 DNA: TGTGCCAGTAGTCCGGGACAGGCCACCGAGCAGTACTTC
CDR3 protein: CASSPGQATEQYF

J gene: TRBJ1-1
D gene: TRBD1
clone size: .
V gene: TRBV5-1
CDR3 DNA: TGCGCCAGCTCTCCGCTCGGACAGGTTTTTAACACTGAAGCTTTCTTT
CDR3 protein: CASSPLGQVFNTEAFF

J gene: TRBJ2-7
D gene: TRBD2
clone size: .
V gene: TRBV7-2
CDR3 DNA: TGTGCCAGCAGTTCACTAGCGGCCTACGAGCAGTACTTC
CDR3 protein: CASSSLAAYEQYF

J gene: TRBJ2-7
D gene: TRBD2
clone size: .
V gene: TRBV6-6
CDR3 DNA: TGTGCCAGCAGTTACATCCGACTAGCGGGCTCCTACGAGCAGTACTTC
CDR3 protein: CASSYIRLAGSYEQYF

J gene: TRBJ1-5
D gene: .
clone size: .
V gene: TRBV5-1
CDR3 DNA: TGCGCCAGCAGCTTGGGGGTGGGCCAGCCCCAGCATTTT
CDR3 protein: CASSLGVGQPQHF

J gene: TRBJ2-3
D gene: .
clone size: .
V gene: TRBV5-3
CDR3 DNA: TGTGCCAGAAGCTACCGGCGGGTCCGCACAGATACGCAGTATTTT
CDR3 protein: CARSYRRVRTDTQYF

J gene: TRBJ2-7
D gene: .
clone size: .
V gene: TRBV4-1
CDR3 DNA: TGCGCCAGCAGCCAAGACAGGGGATTCTCCTACGAGCAGTACTTC
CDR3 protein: CASSQDRGFSYEQYF

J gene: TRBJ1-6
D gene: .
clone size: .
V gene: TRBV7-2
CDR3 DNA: TGTGCCAGCAGCTTAGCCAGTTCTAATTCACCCCTCCACTTT
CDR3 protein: CASSLASSNSPLHF

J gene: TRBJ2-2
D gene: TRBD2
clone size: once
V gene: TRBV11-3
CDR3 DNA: TGTGCCAGCAGCTTACGGTCAGCGAGCGGGAGTCGCGGCGGGGAGCTGTTTTTT
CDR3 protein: CASSLRSASGSRGGELFF

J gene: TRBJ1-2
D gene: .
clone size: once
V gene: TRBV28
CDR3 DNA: TGTGCCAGCAGTTTCCTGACAGGACCATATGGCTACACCTTC
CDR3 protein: CASSFLTGPYGYTF

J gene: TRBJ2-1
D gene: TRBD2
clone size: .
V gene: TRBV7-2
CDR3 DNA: TGTGCCAGCAGCTTATGGGCTAGCGGAGCCTACAATGAGCAGTTCTTC
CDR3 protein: CASSLWASGAYNEQFF

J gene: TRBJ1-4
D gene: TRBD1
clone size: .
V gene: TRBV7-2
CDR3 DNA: TGTGCCAGCAGCCTGACAGGGGATTATAATGAAAAACTGTTTTTT
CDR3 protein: CASSLTGDYNEKLFF